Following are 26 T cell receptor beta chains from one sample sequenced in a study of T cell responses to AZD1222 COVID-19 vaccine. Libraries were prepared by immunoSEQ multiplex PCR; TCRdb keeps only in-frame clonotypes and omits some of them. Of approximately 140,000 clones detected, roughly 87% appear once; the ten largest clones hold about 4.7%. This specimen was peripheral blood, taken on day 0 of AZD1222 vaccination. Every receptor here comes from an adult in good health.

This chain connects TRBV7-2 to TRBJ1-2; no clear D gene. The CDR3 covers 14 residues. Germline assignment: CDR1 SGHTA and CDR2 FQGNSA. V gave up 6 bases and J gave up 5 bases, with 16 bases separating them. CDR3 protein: CASSFIADGYGYTF. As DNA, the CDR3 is TGTGCCAGCAGTTTCATCGCTGATGGGTATGGCTACACCTTC.

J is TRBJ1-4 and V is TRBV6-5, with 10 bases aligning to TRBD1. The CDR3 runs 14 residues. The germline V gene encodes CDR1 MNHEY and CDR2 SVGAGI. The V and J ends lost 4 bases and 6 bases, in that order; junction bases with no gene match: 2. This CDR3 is CASSFGQGDEKLFF. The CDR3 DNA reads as TGTGCCAGCAGTTTCGGACAGGGGGATGAAAAACTGTTTTTT.

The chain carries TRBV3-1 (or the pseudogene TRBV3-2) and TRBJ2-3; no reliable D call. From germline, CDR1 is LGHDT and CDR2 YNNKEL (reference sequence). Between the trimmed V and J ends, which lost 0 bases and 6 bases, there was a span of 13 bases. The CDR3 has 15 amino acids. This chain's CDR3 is CASSQEPDPPDTQYF. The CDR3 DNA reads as TGTGCCAGCAGCCAAGAACCCGACCCCCCGGATACGCAGTATTTT.

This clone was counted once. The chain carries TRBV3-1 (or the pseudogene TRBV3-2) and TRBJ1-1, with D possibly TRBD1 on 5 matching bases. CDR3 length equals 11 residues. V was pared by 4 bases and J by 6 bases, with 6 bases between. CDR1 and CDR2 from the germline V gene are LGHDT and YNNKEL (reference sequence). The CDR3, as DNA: TGTGCCAGCAGCCGGGGGGCTGAAGCTTTCTTT. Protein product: CASSRGAEAFF.

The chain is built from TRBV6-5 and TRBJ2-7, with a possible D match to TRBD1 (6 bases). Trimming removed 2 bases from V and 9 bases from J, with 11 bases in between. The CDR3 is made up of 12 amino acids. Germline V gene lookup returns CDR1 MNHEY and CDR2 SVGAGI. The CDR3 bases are TGTGCCAGCAGTTACCTCGGGGACACGCAGTACTTC. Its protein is CASSYLGDTQYF.

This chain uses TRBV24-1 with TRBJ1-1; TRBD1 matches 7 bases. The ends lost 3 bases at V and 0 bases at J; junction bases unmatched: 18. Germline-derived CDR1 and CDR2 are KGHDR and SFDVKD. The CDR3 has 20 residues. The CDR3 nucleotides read TGTGCCACCAGTGATCCTAGATCGGGACAGCTGACCCGAATGAACACTGAAGCTTTCTTT. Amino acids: CATSDPRSGQLTRMNTEAFF.

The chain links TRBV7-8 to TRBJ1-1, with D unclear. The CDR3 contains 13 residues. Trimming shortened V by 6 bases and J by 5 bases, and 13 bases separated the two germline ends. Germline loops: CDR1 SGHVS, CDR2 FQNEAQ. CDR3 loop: CASREGIPTEAFF. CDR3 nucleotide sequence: TGTGCCAGCAGGGAAGGGATCCCGACTGAAGCTTTCTTT.

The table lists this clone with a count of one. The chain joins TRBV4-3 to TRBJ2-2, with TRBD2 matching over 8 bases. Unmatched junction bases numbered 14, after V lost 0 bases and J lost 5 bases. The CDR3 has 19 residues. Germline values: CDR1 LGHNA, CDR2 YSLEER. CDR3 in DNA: TGCGCCAGCAGCCAAGATCCGGGGTCGGTAGCGGGAAGGACCGGGGAGCTGTTTTTT. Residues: CASSQDPGSVAGRTGELFF.

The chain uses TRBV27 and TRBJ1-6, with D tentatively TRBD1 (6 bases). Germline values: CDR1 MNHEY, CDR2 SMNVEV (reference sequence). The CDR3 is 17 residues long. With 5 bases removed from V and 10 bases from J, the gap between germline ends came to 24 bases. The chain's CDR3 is CASSPHPGQRGNSPLHF. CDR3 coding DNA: TGTGCCAGCAGTCCGCACCCCGGACAGAGGGGAAACTCACCCCTCCACTTT.

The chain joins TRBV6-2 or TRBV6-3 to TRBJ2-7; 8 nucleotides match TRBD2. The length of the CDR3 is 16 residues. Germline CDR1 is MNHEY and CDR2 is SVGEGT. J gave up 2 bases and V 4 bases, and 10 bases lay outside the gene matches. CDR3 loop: CASSSPSGGRTYEQYF. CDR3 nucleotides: TGTGCCAGCAGTTCGCCTAGCGGCGGGAGGACCTACGAGCAGTACTTC.

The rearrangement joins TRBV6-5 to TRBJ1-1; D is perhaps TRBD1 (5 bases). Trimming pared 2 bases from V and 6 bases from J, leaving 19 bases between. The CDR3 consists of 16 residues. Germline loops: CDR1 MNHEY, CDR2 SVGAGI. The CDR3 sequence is CASSYRARTRGPEAFF. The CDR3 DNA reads TGTGCCAGCAGTTACCGCGCGCGGACACGTGGTCCTGAAGCTTTCTTT.

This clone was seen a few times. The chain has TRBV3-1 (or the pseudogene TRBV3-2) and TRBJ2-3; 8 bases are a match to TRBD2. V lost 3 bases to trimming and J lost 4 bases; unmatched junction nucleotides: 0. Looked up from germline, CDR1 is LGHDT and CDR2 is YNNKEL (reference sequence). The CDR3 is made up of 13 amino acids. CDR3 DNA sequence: TGTGCCAGCAGCCAGGGACTAGCAGATACGCAGTATTTT. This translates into CASSQGLADTQYF.

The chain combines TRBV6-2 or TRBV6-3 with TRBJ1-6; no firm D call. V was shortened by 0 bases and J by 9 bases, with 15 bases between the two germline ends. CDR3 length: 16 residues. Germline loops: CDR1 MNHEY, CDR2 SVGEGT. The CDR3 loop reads CASSYSGPVPPSPLHF. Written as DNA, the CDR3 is TGTGCCAGCAGTTACTCAGGCCCCGTCCCGCCTTCACCCCTCCACTTT.

Written as DNA, the CDR3 is TGTGCCAGCAGCTTATTTTCGTCACAAGAGACCCAGTACTTC. Its translation is CASSLFSSQETQYF. The rearrangement uses TRBV7-3 and TRBJ2-5; D call uncertain. Germline CDR1 reads SGHTA; CDR2 reads FQGTGA. V lost 2 bases and J lost 2, with 9 bases in between. The CDR3 covers 14 residues.

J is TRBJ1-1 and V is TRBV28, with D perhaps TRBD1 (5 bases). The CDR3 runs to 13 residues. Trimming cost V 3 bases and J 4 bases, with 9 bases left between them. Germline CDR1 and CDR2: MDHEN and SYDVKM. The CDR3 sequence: CASSLARATEAFF. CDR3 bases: TGTGCCAGCAGTTTGGCCAGGGCCACTGAAGCTTTCTTT.

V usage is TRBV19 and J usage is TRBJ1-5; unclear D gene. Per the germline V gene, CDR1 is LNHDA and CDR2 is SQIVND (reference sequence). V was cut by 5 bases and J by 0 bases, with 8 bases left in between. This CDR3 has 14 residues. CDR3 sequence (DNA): TGTGCCAGTAGTGAACAGATTAGCAATCAGCCCCAGCATTTT. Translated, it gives CASSEQISNQPQHF. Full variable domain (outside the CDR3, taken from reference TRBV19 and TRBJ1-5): DGGITQSPKYLFRKEGQNVTLSCEQNLNHDAMYWYRQDPGQGLRLIYYSQIVNDFQKGDIAEGYSVSREKKESFPLTVTSAQKNPTAFYLCASSEQISNQPQHFGDGTRLSIL.

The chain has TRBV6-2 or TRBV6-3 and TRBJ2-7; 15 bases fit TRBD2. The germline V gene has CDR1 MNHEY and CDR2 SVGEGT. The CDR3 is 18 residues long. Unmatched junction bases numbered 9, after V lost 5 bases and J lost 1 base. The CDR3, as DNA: TGTGCCAGCAGTAAAGGACTAGCGGGAGGGCCCTTATCCTACGAGCAGTACTTC. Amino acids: CASSKGLAGGPLSYEQYF.

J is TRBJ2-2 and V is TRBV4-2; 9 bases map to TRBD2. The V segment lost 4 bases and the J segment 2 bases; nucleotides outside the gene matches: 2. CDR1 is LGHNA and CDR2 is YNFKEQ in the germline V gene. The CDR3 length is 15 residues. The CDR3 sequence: CASSRLADNTGELFF. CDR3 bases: TGTGCCAGCAGCCGACTAGCGGATAACACCGGGGAGCTGTTTTTT.

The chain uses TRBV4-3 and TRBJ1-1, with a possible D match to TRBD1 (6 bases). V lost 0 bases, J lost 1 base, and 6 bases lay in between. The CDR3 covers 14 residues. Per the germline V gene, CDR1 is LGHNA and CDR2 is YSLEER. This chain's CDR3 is CASSQDRGNTEAFF. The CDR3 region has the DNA TGCGCCAGCAGCCAAGACAGGGGGAACACTGAAGCTTTCTTT.

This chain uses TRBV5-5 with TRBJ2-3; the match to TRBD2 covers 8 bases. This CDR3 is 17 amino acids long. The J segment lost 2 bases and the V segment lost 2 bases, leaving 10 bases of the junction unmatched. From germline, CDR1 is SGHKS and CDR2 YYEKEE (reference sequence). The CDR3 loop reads CASSLYIAGLNTDTQYF. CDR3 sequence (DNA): TGTGCCAGCAGCTTATACATAGCGGGACTTAACACAGATACGCAGTATTTT.

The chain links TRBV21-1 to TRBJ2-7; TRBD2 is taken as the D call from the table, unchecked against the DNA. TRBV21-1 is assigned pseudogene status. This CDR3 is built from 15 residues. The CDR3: CASSKLGGDSYEQYF. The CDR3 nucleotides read TGTGCCAGCAGCAAATTGGGGGGAGACTCCTACGAGCAGTACTTC.

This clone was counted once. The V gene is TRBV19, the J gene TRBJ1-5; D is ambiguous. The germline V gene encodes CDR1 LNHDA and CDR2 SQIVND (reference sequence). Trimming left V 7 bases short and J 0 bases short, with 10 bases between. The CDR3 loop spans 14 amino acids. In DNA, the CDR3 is TGTGCCAGTACCGCGCTGTATAGCAATCAGCCCCAGCATTTT. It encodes CASTALYSNQPQHF.

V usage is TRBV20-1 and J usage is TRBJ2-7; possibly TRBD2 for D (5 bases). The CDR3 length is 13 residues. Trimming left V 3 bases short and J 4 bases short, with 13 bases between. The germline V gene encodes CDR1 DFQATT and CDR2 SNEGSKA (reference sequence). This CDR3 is CSASRGSRYEQYF. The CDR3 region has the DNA TGCAGTGCTAGTAGAGGGAGTAGGTACGAGCAGTACTTC.

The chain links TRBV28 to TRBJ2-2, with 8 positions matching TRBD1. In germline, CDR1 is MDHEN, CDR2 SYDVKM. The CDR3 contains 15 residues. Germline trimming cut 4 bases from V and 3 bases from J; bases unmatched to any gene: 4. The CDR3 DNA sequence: TGTGCCAGCAGTTCGGGACAGGTAGACACCGGGGAGCTGTTTTTT. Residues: CASSSGQVDTGELFF. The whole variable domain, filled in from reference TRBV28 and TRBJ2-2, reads DVKVTQSSRYLVKRTGEKVFLECVQDMDHENMFWYRQDPGLGLRLIYFSYDVKMKEKGDIPEGYSVSREKKERFSLILESASTNQTSMYLCASSSGQVDTGELFFGEGSRLTVL.

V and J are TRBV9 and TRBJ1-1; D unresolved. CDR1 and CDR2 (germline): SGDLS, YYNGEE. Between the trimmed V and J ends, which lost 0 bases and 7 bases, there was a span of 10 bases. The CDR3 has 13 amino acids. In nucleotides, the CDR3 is TGTGCCAGCAGCGTAGTAAGCATCAATGAAGCTTTCTTT. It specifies CASSVVSINEAFF.

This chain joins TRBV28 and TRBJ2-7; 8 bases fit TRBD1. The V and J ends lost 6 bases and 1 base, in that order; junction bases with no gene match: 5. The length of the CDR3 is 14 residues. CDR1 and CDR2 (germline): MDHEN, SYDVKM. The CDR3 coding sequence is TGTGCCAGCAGGCGGCGGACAGGGTCCTACGAGCAGTACTTC. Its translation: CASRRRTGSYEQYF.